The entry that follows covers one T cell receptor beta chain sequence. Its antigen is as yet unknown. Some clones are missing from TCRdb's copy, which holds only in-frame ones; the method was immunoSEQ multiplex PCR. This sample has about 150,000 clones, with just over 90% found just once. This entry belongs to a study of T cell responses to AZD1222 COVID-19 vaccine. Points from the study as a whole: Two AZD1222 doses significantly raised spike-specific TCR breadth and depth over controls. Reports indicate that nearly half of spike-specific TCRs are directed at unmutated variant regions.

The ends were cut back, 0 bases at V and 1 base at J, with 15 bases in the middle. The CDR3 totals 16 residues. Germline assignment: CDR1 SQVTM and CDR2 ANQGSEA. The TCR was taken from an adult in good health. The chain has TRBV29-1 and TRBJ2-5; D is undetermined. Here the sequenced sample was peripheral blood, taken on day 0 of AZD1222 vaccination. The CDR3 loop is CSVEDTFSTVQETQYF. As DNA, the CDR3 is TGCAGCGTTGAAGATACGTTCAGTACAGTCCAAGAGACCCAGTACTTC.